A single sample is the source of the 26 T cell receptor beta chains below, sequenced in a study of blood T cell repertoires in COVID-19. Profiled with immunoSEQ multiplex PCR; TCRdb holds only in-frame clones, not every one. The sample records about 240,000 clones, around 84% being singletons. Sequencing was carried out using peripheral blood. Receptors were obtained from a woman aged 18-29 years with acute or convalescent COVID-19.

The V call is TRBV6-5, the J call TRBJ2-7; 8 bases are a match to TRBD1. Germline values: CDR1 MNHEY, CDR2 SVGAGI. CDR3 length: 15 amino acids. V lost 2 bases, J lost 1 base, and 4 bases stayed unmatched. The DNA for the CDR3 is TGTGCCAGCAGTTACGCCGGACAGGGTTCCTACGAGCAGTACTTC. This translates into CASSYAGQGSYEQYF.

The CDR3: CASSLYPRYSYNEQFF. The CDR3, as DNA: TGTGCCAGCAGTTTATATCCCAGATACTCCTACAATGAGCAGTTCTTC. The chain recombines TRBV27 with TRBJ2-1; D gene uncertain. The CDR3 spans 16 residues. The ends were cut back, 1 base at V and 0 bases at J, with 10 bases in the middle. Germline loops: CDR1 MNHEY, CDR2 SMNVEV (reference sequence).

This sequence joins TRBV9 and TRBJ1-1; 9 bases are shared with TRBD1. There are 18 residues in the CDR3. Germline CDR1 is SGDLS and CDR2 is YYNGEE. Trimming removed 0 bases from V and 6 bases from J; junction bases left unmatched: 15. This chain's CDR3 is CASSVGAVGTGRIAEAFF. The CDR3 DNA reads TGTGCCAGCAGCGTAGGGGCGGTGGGGACAGGGCGTATCGCTGAAGCTTTCTTT.

This clone occurred once. This sample also contains other DNA sequences that code for the same CDR3. The J gene is TRBJ2-7, the V gene TRBV6-5; 8 bases agree with TRBD1. In germline, CDR1 is MNHEY, CDR2 SVGAGI. J was trimmed by 5 bases and V by 4 bases; bases with no gene match: 1. CDR3 size: 12 residues. The CDR3 DNA reads as TGTGCCAGCAGTTGGACAGGGAACGAGCAGTACTTC. Protein: CASSWTGNEQYF.

The chain employs TRBV29-1 and TRBJ1-2; tentatively, D is TRBD1 (5 bases). Deletions cut 6 bases from V and 5 bases from J, with 10 bases between. The CDR3 extends over 11 amino acids. CDR1 is SQVTM, CDR2 ANQGSEA, per germline. The DNA for the CDR3 is TGCAGCGTAGGGGAGGGATATGGCTACACCTTC. Translating it yields CSVGEGYGYTF.

A single count supports this clone. CDR3 in DNA: TGTGCCAGCAGCTTAAGCGGGGCAATCCACTATGGCTACACCTTC. It specifies CASSLSGAIHYGYTF. The chain combines TRBV7-9 with TRBJ1-2; tentatively, D is TRBD1 (5 bases). Trimming removed 2 bases from V and 3 bases from J, with 13 bases in between. CDR1 and CDR2 from the germline V gene are SEHNR and FQNEAQ (reference sequence). The CDR3 is 15 residues long.

This sequence joins TRBV5-1 and TRBJ2-1; 8 nucleotides agree with TRBD1. CDR1 SGHRS and CDR2 YFSETQ come from the germline V gene. This CDR3 is 14 amino acids long. V lost 0 bases and J lost 6; bases outside the gene matches: 2. As DNA, the CDR3 is TGCGCCAGCAGCTTGGGACAGGGGCTCAATGAGCAGTTCTTC. It specifies CASSLGQGLNEQFF.

This chain uses TRBV5-1 with TRBJ2-7; 9 bases line up with TRBD1. Trimming removed 5 bases from V and 5 bases from J; junction bases left unmatched: 8. This CDR3 region has 14 residues. Germline CDR1 reads SGHRS; CDR2 reads YFSETQ. The CDR3 DNA is TGCGCCAGCAGAGTTGGACAGGGGTTCAACGAGCAGTACTTC. Its protein is CASRVGQGFNEQYF.

The chain combines TRBV29-1 with TRBJ2-1; 9 bases match TRBD1. V trimming: 6 bases; J trimming: 8 bases; junction bases outside the gene matches: 14. The CDR3 consists of 15 residues. The germline CDR1 and CDR2 sequences are SQVTM and ANQGSEA. CDR3 sequence: CSVPKPGTGFDEQFF. The CDR3 DNA is TGCAGCGTCCCCAAACCCGGGACAGGGTTTGATGAGCAGTTCTTC.

This clone was picked up one time. The chain joins TRBV5-1 to TRBJ2-6; the match to TRBD1 covers 7 bases. V lost 1 base and J lost 0; bases outside the gene matches: 4. The germline CDR1 and CDR2 sequences are SGHRS and YFSETQ. The CDR3 totals 17 residues. CDR3 sequence: CASSLMGTVSGANVLTF. CDR3 bases: TGCGCCAGCAGCTTGATGGGGACAGTCTCTGGGGCCAACGTCCTGACTTTC. The complete variable domain, with remaining parts taken from reference TRBV5-1 and TRBJ2-6, reads KAGVTQTPRYLIKTRGQQVTLSCSPISGHRSVSWYQQTPGQGLQFLFEYFSETQRNKGNFPGRFSGRQFSNSRSEMNVSTLELGDSALYLCASSLMGTVSGANVLTFGAGSRLTVL.

The chain is built from TRBV7-2 and TRBJ1-6, with 9 bases identical to TRBD1. With V trimmed by 3 bases and J by 9 bases, 6 bases remained unmatched. The CDR3 is 15 amino acids. Germline V CDR1 and CDR2: SGHTA, FQGNSA. DNA for the CDR3: TGTGCCAGCAGCTTCAGGACAGGGGAGGGTTCACCCCTCCACTTT. This sequence encodes CASSFRTGEGSPLHF.

Worth noting for this clone: Other DNA sequences in the same sample also yield this CDR3. CDR3: CASSFGGGTEAFF. The CDR3 nucleotides are TGTGCCAGCAGCTTCGGGGGTGGCACTGAAGCTTTCTTT. This chain links TRBV7-3 with TRBJ1-1; the D gene is possibly TRBD1 (5 bases). V lost 3 bases and J lost 4, with 9 bases in between. Germline V gene lookup returns CDR1 SGHTA and CDR2 FQGTGA. This CDR3 region has 13 residues.

The chain is built from TRBV28 and TRBJ1-5; the match to TRBD1 covers 7 bases. Per germline, CDR1 MDHEN and CDR2 SYDVKM. The CDR3 extends over 16 amino acids. After removal of 5 bases from V and 4 bases from J, the junction contained 11 bases not matched to a gene. CDR3 region: CASSQHGSGGNQPQHF. The CDR3 DNA follows: TGTGCCAGCAGTCAACATGGATCAGGGGGTAATCAGCCCCAGCATTTT.

This chain joins TRBV3-1 (or the pseudogene TRBV3-2) and TRBJ2-6; 12 positions match TRBD2. There are 18 residues in the CDR3. Germline lookup yields CDR1 LGHDT and CDR2 YNNKEL (reference sequence). V gave up 4 bases and J gave up 2 bases; unmatched junction bases: 6. CDR3 region: CASSLPRTSGTGANVLTF. The CDR3 DNA reads TGTGCCAGCAGCCTCCCCCGGACTAGCGGGACTGGGGCCAACGTCCTGACTTTC.

J is TRBJ1-4 and V is TRBV9; D possibly corresponds to TRBD1 (5 bases). The CDR3 runs 14 residues. Germline V gene lookup returns CDR1 SGDLS and CDR2 YYNGEE. V lost 4 bases, J lost 7 bases, and 14 bases lay in between. The CDR3 DNA sequence: TGTGCCAGCAGCCAAGGAGGGGTACGTGAAAAACTGTTTTTT. Translating it yields CASSQGGVREKLFF. Filled out from reference TRBV9 and TRBJ1-4, the complete variable domain reads DSGVTQTPKHLITATGQRVTLRCSPRSGDLSVYWYQQSLDQGLQFLIQYYNGEERAKGNILERFSAQQFPDLHSELNLSSLELGDSALYFCASSQGGVREKLFFGSGTQLSVL.

The rearrangement links TRBV6-5 to TRBJ2-1; D possibly corresponds to TRBD2 (5 bases). Germline V gene data show CDR1 as MNHEY and CDR2 as SVGAGI. This CDR3 spans 11 amino acids. Between the trimmed V and J ends, which lost 6 bases and 7 bases, there was a span of 7 bases. The chain's CDR3 is CASSRGNEQFF. Written as DNA, the CDR3 is TGTGCCAGCAGCCGGGGAAATGAGCAGTTCTTC.

This clone was counted between two and nine times. This chain uses TRBV15 with TRBJ1-4, with TRBD1 as a possible D gene (5 bases). Germline V gene data show CDR1 as LNHNV and CDR2 as YYDKDF (reference sequence). The length of the CDR3 is 14 residues. V was shortened by 3 bases and J by 7 bases, with 12 bases between the two germline ends. Here the CDR3 reads CATSRGQGVEKLFF. CDR3 sequence (DNA): TGTGCCACCAGCAGGGGGCAAGGAGTTGAAAAACTGTTTTTT.

The chain couples TRBV7-3 to TRBJ2-1; a weak D match, TRBD2 (5 bases). The CDR3 sequence is 16 residues long. Germline CDR1 is SGHTA and CDR2 is FQGTGA. Trimming stripped 4 bases from V and 9 bases from J, with 22 bases between. CDR3 DNA sequence: TGTGCCAGCAGCTCCCGCAGCCAAGGGAGTTGGGGTGAGCAGTTCTTC. As protein: CASSSRSQGSWGEQFF.

V usage is TRBV12-3 or TRBV12-4 and J usage is TRBJ2-5; 8 bases match TRBD1. This CDR3 has 13 amino acids. V lost 5 bases, J lost 5 bases, and 4 bases stayed unmatched. The CDR3 reads CASSLRGRETQYF. CDR3 in DNA: TGTGCCAGCAGTCTCAGGGGGCGGGAGACCCAGTACTTC.

CDR3 nucleotides: TGTGCCAGCAGCTTAGGGTCATCGAAGGACAGGGGAAGGGATGGCTACACCTTC. As protein: CASSLGSSKDRGRDGYTF. J is TRBJ1-2 and V is TRBV7-2; the match to TRBD1 covers 9 bases. This CDR3 comprises 18 residues. The J segment lost 6 bases and the V segment lost 1 base, leaving 15 bases of the junction unmatched. Per the germline V gene, CDR1 is SGHTA and CDR2 is FQGNSA.

The rearrangement uses TRBV7-3 and TRBJ1-5, with a possible D match to TRBD1 (5 bases). Germline loops: CDR1 SGHTA, CDR2 FQGTGA. The V gene lost 1 base and the J gene lost 4 bases, with 23 bases spanning the gap. This CDR3 region has 19 residues. CDR3 protein: CASSLNVNGGTSSNQPQHF. DNA of the CDR3: TGTGCCAGCAGCTTAAATGTAAACGGGGGGACCTCGAGTAATCAGCCCCAGCATTTT.

A single count supports this clone. Written as DNA, the CDR3 is TGTGCCAGCAGCCTACAGGGTAATGAAGCTTTCTTT. Translated: CASSLQGNEAFF. The rearrangement links TRBV7-9 to TRBJ1-1, with D tentatively TRBD1 (6 bases). V was pared by 5 bases and J by 7 bases, with 11 bases between. This CDR3 is 12 amino acids long. Germline CDR1 reads SEHNR; CDR2 reads FQNEAQ (reference sequence). Based on the CDR3 plus reference TRBV7-9 and TRBJ1-1, the full variable domain is DTGVSQNPRHKITKRGQNVTFRCDPISEHNRLYWYRQTLGQGPEFLTYFQNEAQLEKSRLLSDRFSAERPKGSFSTLEIQRTEQGDSAMYLCASSLQGNEAFFGQGTRLTVV.

The CDR3 here is CATSRAGTGEYEQYF. In DNA, the CDR3 is TGTGCCACCAGCAGAGCCGGGACAGGGGAGTACGAGCAGTACTTC. The V gene is TRBV15, the J gene TRBJ2-7; 10 bases map to TRBD1. The trim removed 1 base at V and 4 bases at J, leaving 4 bases unmatched. Germline CDR1 is LNHNV and CDR2 is YYDKDF (reference sequence). There are 15 residues in the CDR3.

The rearrangement uses TRBV28 and TRBJ2-6; D gene ambiguous. CDR3 size: 15 residues. Looked up from germline, CDR1 is MDHEN and CDR2 is SYDVKM. V lost 2 bases, J lost 0 bases, and 5 bases lay in between. CDR3 bases: TGTGCCAGCAGTTTAGGGCTCTCTGGGGCCAACGTCCTGACTTTC. Translating gives CASSLGLSGANVLTF.

The chain couples TRBV28 to TRBJ1-1; a possible D gene is TRBD1 (6 bases). The length of the CDR3 is 16 residues. Germline CDR1 is MDHEN and CDR2 is SYDVKM. V lost 8 bases and J 4 bases, leaving 23 bases between the germline ends. CDR3 nucleotide sequence: TGTGCCAGCCCCCCGCCGGGGGGGGCGGGTGGCACTGAAGCTTTCTTT. Translation: CASPPPGGAGGTEAFF. The full variable domain, in which reference TRBV28 and TRBJ1-1 provide the parts outside the CDR3, is DVKVTQSSRYLVKRTGEKVFLECVQDMDHENMFWYRQDPGLGLRLIYFSYDVKMKEKGDIPEGYSVSREKKERFSLILESASTNQTSMYLCASPPPGGAGGTEAFFGQGTRLTVV.

The chain is built from TRBV7-9 and TRBJ2-3; the match to TRBD2 covers 16 bases. Germline V gene lookup returns CDR1 SEHNR and CDR2 FQNEAQ (reference sequence). With V trimmed by 4 bases and J by 2 bases, 3 bases remained unmatched. This CDR3 is 17 amino acids long. The CDR3 spells CASSSGLAGGPTDTQYF. CDR3 DNA sequence: TGTGCCAGCAGCTCGGGACTAGCGGGAGGGCCCACAGATACGCAGTATTTT.